The 27 T cell receptor beta chains listed next were all sequenced from one sample in a study of cytomegalovirus exposure and HLA in healthy donors. PCR amplification relied on 60 Vbeta primers (plus 13 Jbeta primers). Libraries were prepared by immunoSEQ multiplex PCR; TCRdb keeps only in-frame clonotypes and omits some of them. Of 110,000 to 150,000 clones in the sample, about 72% were seen once. Sequencing input: PBMCs. These receptors were obtained from a man between 35 and 55 years old in good health and CMV-seronegative.

This clone was seen only once. This chain joins TRBV11-2 and TRBJ2-3; 7 bases agree with TRBD1. The CDR3 is 16 amino acids. Germline CDR1 is SGHAT and CDR2 is FQNNGV. V dropped 1 base and J dropped 3; count of bases not matched to a gene: 7. The CDR3 is CASSLVYGTATDTQYF. CDR3 nucleotide sequence: TGTGCCAGCAGCTTAGTTTACGGGACAGCGACAGATACGCAGTATTTT.

The chain employs TRBV4-2 and TRBJ1-2; D is possibly TRBD1 (5 bases). Germline V CDR1 and CDR2: LGHNA, YNFKEQ. V lost 2 bases, J lost 3 bases, and 10 bases lay in between. This CDR3 comprises 14 residues. CDR3 DNA sequence: TGTGCCAGCAGCCAATTTACAGGCTACTATGGCTACACCTTC. It yields the protein CASSQFTGYYGYTF.

The chain joins TRBV2 to TRBJ1-5; D gene ambiguous. The CDR3 contains 14 residues. Trimming stripped 7 bases from V and 0 bases from J, with 10 bases between. Germline assignment: CDR1 SNHLY and CDR2 FYNNEI. CDR3 in amino acids: CASKRLISNQPQHF. In nucleotides, the CDR3 is TGTGCCAGCAAGCGCCTTATTAGCAATCAGCCCCAGCATTTT.

This chain uses TRBV4-1 with TRBJ1-5; 10 nucleotides align to TRBD1. CDR1 is MGHRA and CDR2 is YSYEKL in the germline V gene. This CDR3 spans 17 amino acids. V gave up 0 bases and J gave up 6 bases; unmatched junction bases: 8. The CDR3 here is CASSQEKDRGSGQPQHF. For the CDR3, the DNA is TGCGCCAGCAGCCAAGAGAAGGACAGGGGGTCAGGTCAGCCCCAGCATTTT.

This clone was observed a single time. The chain carries TRBV5-1 and TRBJ1-6; 8 positions match TRBD1. The trim removed 6 bases at V and 7 bases at J, leaving 9 bases unmatched. The CDR3 spans 15 residues. Germline-derived CDR1 and CDR2 are SGHRS and YFSETQ. Here the CDR3 DNA reads TGCGCCAGCAAGGATACAGGGGGTGGCAATTCACCCCTCCACTTT. It is translated as CASKDTGGGNSPLHF.

The genes are TRBV10-3 and TRBJ2-3, with TRBD2 matching 7 bases. CDR3 length equals 13 residues. Trimming at V came to 11 bases and at J to 2 bases, leaving 7 bases not matched to a gene. The germline CDR1 and CDR2 sequences are ENHRY and SYGVKD. CDR3 residues: CALRGENTDTQYF. The CDR3 DNA is TGTGCCCTCCGGGGGGAGAACACAGATACGCAGTATTTT.

This chain joins TRBV27 and TRBJ2-7; D may be TRBD2 (7 bases). CDR1 MNHEY and CDR2 SMNVEV come from the germline V gene (reference sequence). Between the trimmed V and J ends, which lost 2 bases and 2 bases, there was a span of 13 bases. The CDR3 runs to 15 residues. For the CDR3, the DNA is TGTGCCAGCAGTTTAGCCGGCGGGGGCGCCTACGAGCAGTACTTC. Amino acids: CASSLAGGGAYEQYF.

The rearrangement uses TRBV5-1 and TRBJ2-3; possible D gene TRBD2, 5 bases. Germline V lookup: CDR1 SGHRS, CDR2 YFSETQ. This CDR3 contains 15 residues. Trimming took off 4 bases at V and 0 bases at J, with 12 bases between the two ends. The CDR3 coding sequence is TGCGCCAGCAGCCCGGTTCAGCGGAGCACAGATACGCAGTATTTT. It translates to CASSPVQRSTDTQYF.

This rearrangement joins TRBV4-1 to TRBJ1-1, with D tentatively TRBD1 (6 bases). The length of the CDR3 is 15 residues. The V and J ends lost 1 base and 2 bases respectively, with 11 bases between them. The germline CDR1 and CDR2 sequences are MGHRA and YSYEKL. The CDR3 coding sequence is TGCGCCAGCAGCCAAGCGGGGGGCATAAACACTGAAGCTTTCTTT. Its protein is CASSQAGGINTEAFF.

The chain carries TRBV5-7 and TRBJ2-5; tentatively, D is TRBD2 (6 bases). The J call is in doubt because the DNA end fits TRBJ2-7 better. TRBV5-7 counts as an open reading frame of uncertain function. This CDR3 spans 15 amino acids. The CDR3 is CASSLGEASPYEQYF. CDR3 DNA sequence: TGTGCCAGCAGCTTGGGGGAGGCTTCTCCCTACGAGCAGTACTTC.

The V call is TRBV7-2, the J call TRBJ1-2; no reliable D call. There are 14 residues in the CDR3. Trimming cost V 1 base and J 5 bases, with 11 bases left between them. Germline loops: CDR1 SGHTA, CDR2 FQGNSA. CDR3 region: CASSLDARNYGYTF. CDR3 DNA sequence: TGTGCCAGCAGCTTAGATGCCAGGAATTATGGCTACACCTTC.

The chain couples TRBV5-6 to TRBJ2-7, with D unresolved. Per the germline V gene, CDR1 is SGHDT and CDR2 is YYEEEE. The CDR3 has 15 amino acids. The V and J ends lost 0 bases and 0 bases respectively, with 10 bases between them. The CDR3: CASSLGAASSYEQYF. The DNA for the CDR3 is TGTGCCAGCAGCTTGGGTGCCGCTAGCTCCTACGAGCAGTACTTC.

This chain connects TRBV11-1 to TRBJ1-6, with TRBD1 matching over 7 bases. The CDR3 extends over 15 amino acids. V trimming: 5 bases; J trimming: 7 bases; junction bases outside the gene matches: 8. Germline-derived CDR1 and CDR2 are SGHAT and FQDESV (reference sequence). This CDR3 reads CASSDGRQGNSPLHF. CDR3 bases: TGTGCCAGCAGCGACGGGAGACAGGGAAATTCACCCCTCCACTTT.

This clone was counted between two and nine times. The chain carries TRBV4-1 and TRBJ1-2; D remains unclear. Trimming left V 1 base short and J 0 bases short, with 12 bases between. The CDR3 consists of 16 residues. Germline V gene data show CDR1 as MGHRA and CDR2 as YSYEKL. This chain's CDR3 is CASSQGPPSANYGYTF. The CDR3 DNA sequence: TGCGCCAGCAGCCAAGGTCCGCCCTCAGCTAACTATGGCTACACCTTC.

This chain joins TRBV2 and TRBJ2-4; 8 bases line up with TRBD1. CDR1 and CDR2 (germline): SNHLY, FYNNEI. The CDR3 is made up of 15 amino acids. Losses at the gene ends were 5 bases for V and 0 bases for J; bases not matched to a gene: 3. Written as DNA, the CDR3 is TGTGCCAGCAGTTTGACAGGGGTAGCCAAAAACATTCAGTACTTC. As protein: CASSLTGVAKNIQYF.

This sequence joins TRBV7-6 and TRBJ2-3; 7 bases agree with TRBD1. The CDR3 runs to 17 residues. CDR1 is SGHVS and CDR2 is FNYEAQ in the germline V gene. J was trimmed by 2 bases and V by 5 bases; bases with no gene match: 13. CDR3 protein: CASSPRQPGQSTDTQYF. Written as DNA, the CDR3 is TGTGCCAGCAGCCCCCGCCAACCGGGACAGTCCACAGATACGCAGTATTTT.

The chain employs TRBV4-3 and TRBJ2-5, with 13 bases aligning to TRBD2. Gene TRBJ2-7 matches the end of the DNA better, so the J call may be wrong. The CDR3 runs to 17 residues. In germline, CDR1 is LGHNA, CDR2 YSLEER. The DNA for the CDR3 is TGCGCCAGCAGCCAAGATAATGGACTAGCGGGAGCTTACGAGCAGTACTTC. Protein: CASSQDNGLAGAYEQYF.

The chain couples TRBV5-1 to TRBJ2-7; 10 nucleotides line up with TRBD1. The V gene's germline CDR1 is SGHRS and CDR2 YFSETQ. This CDR3 spans 12 amino acids. Trimming cost V 5 bases and J 7 bases; bases outside gene matches: 3. CDR3 DNA sequence: TGCGCCAGCAGGGGACAGGGGAGTGAGCAGTACTTC. This encodes CASRGQGSEQYF.

The rearrangement uses TRBV6-5 and TRBJ1-1; a possible D gene is TRBD1 (6 bases). From germline, CDR1 is MNHEY and CDR2 SVGAGI. This CDR3 region has 13 residues. Trimming stripped 4 bases from V and 5 bases from J, with 11 bases between. CDR3 coding DNA: TGTGCCAGCAGTTCCCTGACAGGTACTGAAGCTTTCTTT. This gives the protein CASSSLTGTEAFF.

This clone showed up just once. Other DNA variants within this sample encode the same CDR3. V usage is TRBV5-1 and J usage is TRBJ2-3; 13 nucleotides align to TRBD2. CDR3 length: 17 amino acids. The germline V gene encodes CDR1 SGHRS and CDR2 YFSETQ. After removal of 0 bases from V and 3 bases from J, the junction contained 4 bases not matched to a gene. CDR3 amino acids: CASSLGTSGGATDTQYF. The CDR3 DNA sequence: TGCGCCAGCAGCTTGGGTACTAGCGGGGGGGCGACAGATACGCAGTATTTT.

This clone was recorded a few times. J is TRBJ1-4 and V is TRBV29-1; D gene unclear. Trimming left V 4 bases short and J 0 bases short, with 12 bases between. The CDR3 extends over 15 amino acids. Germline assignment: CDR1 SQVTM and CDR2 ANQGSEA. The CDR3: CSVGADSATNEKLFF. In DNA form, the CDR3 reads TGCAGCGTTGGGGCAGATTCAGCAACTAATGAAAAACTGTTTTTT.

The V gene is TRBV6-5, the J gene TRBJ2-1, with unresolved D. The CDR3 loop spans 11 amino acids. Deletions cut 4 bases from V and 6 bases from J, with 4 bases between. Germline loops: CDR1 MNHEY, CDR2 SVGAGI. The CDR3 loop reads CASSSGNEQFF. In DNA form, the CDR3 reads TGTGCCAGCAGTTCGGGCAATGAGCAGTTCTTC.

CDR3 nucleotides: TGTGCCAGCAGCGGGCGGGGGGGAGATGGCTACACCTTC. Protein: CASSGRGGDGYTF. This rearrangement joins TRBV7-8 to TRBJ1-2, with D possibly being TRBD1 (5 bases). Germline CDR1 is SGHVS and CDR2 is FQNEAQ. V lost 5 bases and J lost 6, with 13 bases in between. The CDR3 sequence is 13 residues long.

The gene calls are TRBV6-1 and TRBJ2-5, with 7 bases that match TRBD1. The CDR3 is 14 amino acids. J gave up 5 bases and V 4 bases, and 7 bases lay outside the gene matches. Looked up from germline, CDR1 is MNHNS and CDR2 is SASEGT. CDR3 sequence: CASSVTGVLETQYF. In DNA form, the CDR3 reads TGTGCCAGCAGTGTAACAGGGGTGCTGGAGACCCAGTACTTC.

CDR3 sequence: CASSPTGGYGTEAFF. CDR3 nucleotides: TGTGCCAGCAGCCCAACAGGGGGCTATGGCACTGAAGCTTTCTTT. The chain has TRBV7-8 and TRBJ1-1; TRBD1 agrees at 9 bases. There are 15 residues in the CDR3. Losses at the gene ends were 5 bases for V and 4 bases for J; bases not matched to a gene: 8. The germline CDR1 and CDR2 sequences are SGHVS and FQNEAQ.

CDR3 in DNA: TGTGCCAGCAGTGAGGAGACGTGGGGGGTCAATGAGCAGTTCTTC. Its translation: CASSEETWGVNEQFF. V and J are TRBV2 and TRBJ2-1, with D maybe TRBD2 (6 bases). The CDR3 sequence is 15 residues long. The germline V and J ends were trimmed by 3 bases and 6 bases, with 15 bases remaining between them. Germline V gene lookup returns CDR1 SNHLY and CDR2 FYNNEI.

This clone has more than one count but fewer than ten. This chain links TRBV19 with TRBJ1-1; 8 bases map to TRBD1. CDR1 and CDR2 (germline): LNHDA, SQIVND (reference sequence). The CDR3 spans 15 residues. The V segment lost 5 bases and the J segment 0 bases; nucleotides outside the gene matches: 5. The CDR3 sequence is CASSAWTGMNTEAFF. CDR3 DNA: TGTGCCAGTAGTGCCTGGACAGGGATGAACACTGAAGCTTTCTTT.